This TCR beta chain derives from a study of monozygotic twins with inflammatory bowel disease. Overall study results and limits: Discordant twins had repertoire similarity that did not differ from that of concordant twins, possibly from limited power.

Remarks on this clonotype: The target antigen is unknown.

TCRdb re-analyzed the 5' RACE reads; it lists each CDR3 protein once, without DNA. This sample's table reports more than 300,000 distinct CDR3 sequences. CDR1 and CDR2 (germline): MNHEY, SMNVEV (reference sequence). CDR3 length equals 14 residues. This receptor was obtained from a human donor with ulcerative colitis or Crohn's disease, or a healthy co-twin of an affected twin (not recorded which). The rearrangement links TRBV27 to TRBJ2-7. The sample consisted of blood. CDR3 amino acids: CASSLSRGPYEQYF.